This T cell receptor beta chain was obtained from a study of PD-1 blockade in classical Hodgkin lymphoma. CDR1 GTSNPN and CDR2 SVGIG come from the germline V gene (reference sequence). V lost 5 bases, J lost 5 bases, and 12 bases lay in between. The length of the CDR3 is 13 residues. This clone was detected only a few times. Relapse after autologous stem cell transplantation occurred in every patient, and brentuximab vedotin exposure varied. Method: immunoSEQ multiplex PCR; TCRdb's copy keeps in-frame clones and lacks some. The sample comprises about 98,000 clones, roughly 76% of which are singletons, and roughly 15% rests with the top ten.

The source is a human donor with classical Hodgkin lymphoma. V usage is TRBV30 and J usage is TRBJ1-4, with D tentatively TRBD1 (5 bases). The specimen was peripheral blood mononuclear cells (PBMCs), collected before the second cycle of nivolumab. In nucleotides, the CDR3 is TGTGCCTGGGCCGGGGCAGTAAATGAAAAACTGTTTTTT. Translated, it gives CAWAGAVNEKLFF.